This record concerns one T cell receptor beta chain sequence. Antigen: not known. Per germline, CDR1 SQVTM and CDR2 ANQGSEA. This CDR3 contains 12 residues. V shed 4 bases and J shed 7 bases, with 14 bases lying between them. PCR employed 60 Vbeta and 13 Jbeta primers. Clones were sequenced by immunoSEQ multiplex PCR, and TCRdb holds only the in-frame ones, with some missing. The sample holds roughly 130,000 clones, 50% to 80% seen once. The sample belongs to a study of cytomegalovirus exposure and HLA in healthy donors. The study, taken as a whole, reports: Analyses of presence and absence presupposed an approximately uniform sequencing depth across donors. The classifier reportedly diagnosed cytomegalovirus status with high sensitivity and specificity.

Sequencing was done on a sample of PBMCs. The genes are TRBV29-1 and TRBJ2-7; tentatively, D is TRBD2 (6 bases). The receptor comes from a woman between 35 and 50 years old in good health and CMV-seropositive. The CDR3 coding sequence is TGCAGCGTTGCGAGGGCCGGAGGGGAGCAGTACTTC. Translated: CSVARAGGEQYF.